Listed below are T cell receptor beta chains from one sample, sequenced in a study of CD4 T cells in relation to SARS-CoV-2 and coronaviruses. Clones were read by immunoSEQ multiplex PCR, and TCRdb kept only the in-frame ones, dropping some. The sample lists 20,000 to 25,000 clones, 68% occurring once. No antigen is known for these receptors. The material sequenced was CD4+ T cells from PBMCs, cultured in vitro. These receptor sequences come from a human donor in good health. The CDR3 runs from the conserved cysteine through the conserved F or W.

16,TRBJ2-7,TRBV19,CASSMGLAGVSGEQYF
14,TRBJ2-3,TRBV3-1/TRBV3-2,CASSPRRGTDTQYF
17,TRBJ2-7,TRBV5-1,CASSLAGTGGPAYEQYF
14,TRBJ1-2,TRBV11-3,CASRGGHFFYGYTF
18,TRBJ2-4,TRBV7-9,CASSQSKQGAQAKNIQYF
12,TRBJ1-4,TRBV30,CAWSVGGKKLFF
16,TRBJ2-3,TRBV11-1,CASSSGQGGNTDTQYF
11,TRBJ2-7,TRBV12-3/TRBV12-4,CASSPGMQQYF
15,TRBJ2-1,TRBV18,CASSSFSGVYNEQFF
13,TRBJ2-7,TRBV7-3,CATLRGSSYEQYF
15,TRBJ2-3,TRBV6-5,CASSYSLRAGDTQYF
13,TRBJ1-1,TRBV7-9,CASSLVGNTEAFF
15,TRBJ1-5,TRBV6-5,CASSYEGGGNQPQHF
15,TRBJ1-1,TRBV19,CASSIAGQLSTEAFF
14,TRBJ1-3,TRBV7-6,CASSPRVPDNTIYF